The rows below give T cell receptor beta chains drawn from one sample of a study of blood T cell repertoires in COVID-19. Sequencing used immunoSEQ multiplex PCR; TCRdb keeps in-frame clones, though not all of them. The table has 200,000 to 250,000 clones, about 82% seen once; the top ten hold around 9.8%. The sequencing sample was made of PBMCs or T cells enriched from blood (not recorded which). Receptor source: a woman aged 50 to 60 with acute COVID-19. The CDR3 runs from the conserved cysteine through the conserved F or W. D genes are given only for firm matches. Size tells how often a clone was seen (once, few, many) or the class of an expanded clone, and some rows leave it out.

-	TRBV5-4	TRBD1	TRBJ2-2	CASNTDRGDTGELFF	TGTGCCAGCAACACGGACAGGGGGGACACCGGGGAGCTGTTTTTT
-	TRBV11-1	-	TRBJ2-1	CASSYRVDEQFF	TGTGCCAGCAGCTACAGGGTCGATGAGCAGTTCTTC
once	TRBV14	-	TRBJ1-6	CASSPLDGGDSPLHF	TGTGCCAGCAGCCCACTGGACGGGGGAGATTCACCCCTCCACTTT
-	TRBV21-1	-	TRBJ1-2	CASSKGQVGYTF	TGTGCCAGCAGCAAAGGACAGGTTGGCTACACCTTC
-	TRBV30	TRBD1	TRBJ2-2	CAWSAHRGDGELFF	TGTGCCTGGAGCGCACACAGGGGAGACGGGGAGCTGTTTTTT
-	TRBV7-6	-	TRBJ1-5	CASSLDTGQPQHF	TGTGCCAGCAGCTTAGACACAGGGCAGCCCCAGCATTTT
-	TRBV10-3	-	TRBJ1-5	CAISDPSSNQPQHF	TGTGCCATCAGTGATCCCAGTAGCAATCAGCCCCAGCATTTT
-	TRBV2	-	TRBJ1-5	CASSEQGRLQPQHF	TGTGCCAGCAGTGAACAGGGCCGCCTCCAACCCCAGCATTTT
once	TRBV3-1/TRBV3-2	TRBD1	TRBJ1-1	CASSPLRGSTEAFF	TGTGCCAGCAGCCCGCTCAGGGGGAGCACTGAAGCTTTCTTT
-	TRBV11-2	TRBD1	TRBJ2-2	CASSFLWGQGKSGELFF	TGTGCCAGCAGCTTCTTATGGGGACAGGGAAAGTCCGGGGAGCTGTTTTTT
-	TRBV19	-	TRBJ1-6	CASSIGQLYSPLHF	TGTGCCAGTAGTATAGGACAGCTTTATTCACCCCTCCACTTT
-	TRBV11-1	TRBD1	TRBJ2-2	CASSRQGAITGELFF	TGTGCCAGCAGCCGACAGGGGGCGATCACCGGGGAGCTGTTTTTT
-	TRBV3-1/TRBV3-2	TRBD2	TRBJ2-1	CASSQDTSGGAMNEQFF	TGTGCCAGCAGCCAAGATACGAGCGGGGGGGCCATGAATGAGCAGTTCTTC
-	TRBV27	TRBD1	TRBJ1-5	CASSETGGNQPQHF	TGTGCCAGCAGTGAGACAGGGGGCAATCAGCCCCAGCATTTT
-	TRBV10-3	-	TRBJ2-1	CAISGGGDEQFF	TGTGCCATCAGTGGTGGCGGGGATGAGCAGTTCTTC